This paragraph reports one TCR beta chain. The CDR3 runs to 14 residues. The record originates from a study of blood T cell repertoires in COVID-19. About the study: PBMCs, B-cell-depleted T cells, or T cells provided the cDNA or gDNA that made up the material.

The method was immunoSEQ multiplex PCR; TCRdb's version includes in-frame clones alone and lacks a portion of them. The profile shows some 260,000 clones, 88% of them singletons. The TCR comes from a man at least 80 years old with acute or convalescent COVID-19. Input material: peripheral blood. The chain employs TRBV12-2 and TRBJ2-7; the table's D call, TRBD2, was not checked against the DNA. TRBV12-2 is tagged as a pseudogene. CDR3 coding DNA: TGTGCAAGTCGCTTAGCGCGGTTCTCCTACGAGCAGTACTTC. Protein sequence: CASRLARFSYEQYF.